The rows below give T cell receptor beta chains drawn from one sample of a study of a mutant IDH1 vaccine in newly diagnosed glioma. Clones were read by immunoSEQ multiplex PCR, and TCRdb kept only the in-frame ones, dropping some. The data contain over 25,000 clones, 88% of them singletons. For these TCRs, the target antigens are not known. The sequences come from PBMCs, collected from a glioma patient whose treatment included an IDH1 peptide vaccine. The source of these receptors is a man aged 35 to 55 with glioma. CDR3s include the opening cysteine and the closing phenylalanine or tryptophan. A D gene is named only where the DNA matches it firmly. The size entry is marked missing in some rows and otherwise reads once, few, many or a size class.

clone_size j_call cdr3_length d_call v_call cdr3_aa cdr3_nt
- TRBJ1-2 13 TRBD1 TRBV15 CATSRGQGIGYTF TGTGCCACCAGCAGAGGACAGGGAATTGGCTACACCTTC
- TRBJ2-2 16 TRBD2 TRBV9 CASSAPGLANTGELFF TGTGCCAGCAGCGCGCCGGGACTAGCAAACACCGGGGAGCTGTTTTTT
- TRBJ1-2 13 TRBD1 TRBV6-5 CASRGDRDYGYTF TGTGCCAGCAGAGGGGACAGGGACTATGGCTACACCTTC
once TRBJ1-2 15 TRBD1 TRBV7-9 CASSSRQGQDYGYTF TGTGCCAGCAGCTCCCGACAGGGGCAGGACTATGGCTACACCTTC
- TRBJ2-7 11 - TRBV6-6 CASSPRQWQYF TGTGCCAGCAGCCCTCGACAGTGGCAGTACTTC
- TRBJ1-1 14 - TRBV10-3 CAISDAASGTEAFF TGTGCCATCAGTGATGCAGCATCGGGCACTGAAGCTTTCTTT
- TRBJ2-5 13 - TRBV5-1 CASNPSGQETQYF TGCGCCAGCAATCCGTCGGGCCAAGAGACCCAGTACTTC
- TRBJ2-7 15 - TRBV4-2 CASSQEGSGLYEQYF TGTGCCAGCAGCCAAGAGGGTAGCGGCCTCTACGAGCAGTACTTC
once TRBJ1-5 14 - TRBV19 CASSPSGSREPQHF TGTGCCAGTAGCCCCTCGGGGTCGCGAGAACCCCAGCATTTT
- TRBJ1-6 14 - TRBV30 CAWSVRQGLSPLHF TGTGCCTGGAGTGTACGGCAGGGATTGTCACCCCTCCACTTT
once TRBJ2-5 15 - TRBV5-1 CASSLNTGPQETQYF TGCGCCAGCAGCTTAAATACGGGCCCACAAGAGACCCAGTACTTC
- TRBJ2-1 19 TRBD2 TRBV6-1 CASSEMGLAGVLSYNEQFF TGTGCCAGCAGTGAAATGGGACTAGCGGGAGTGTTATCCTACAATGAGCAGTTCTTC
- TRBJ1-5 16 TRBD1 TRBV28 CASSDRGQGSNQPQHF TGTGCCAGCAGTGACCGGGGACAGGGAAGCAATCAGCCCCAGCATTTT
few TRBJ2-1 16 TRBD2 TRBV5-1 CASSLAEVAGHNEQFF TGCGCCAGCAGCTTGGCCGAGGTAGCGGGACACAATGAGCAGTTCTTC
- TRBJ1-5 13 - TRBV28 CASKDPSGQPQHF TGTGCCAGCAAAGACCCCTCGGGTCAGCCCCAGCATTTT
- TRBJ2-7 15 TRBD2 TRBV28 CASSPRLAGVYEQYF TGTGCCAGCAGTCCCCGGTTAGCGGGAGTATACGAGCAGTACTTC
- TRBJ1-1 11 - TRBV19 CASSLNTEAFF TGTGCCAGTAGTTTAAACACTGAAGCTTTCTTT
- TRBJ1-5 16 TRBD1 TRBV19 CASNRDRVNSNQPQHF TGTGCCAGTAACCGGGACAGGGTAAATAGCAATCAGCCCCAGCATTTT
- TRBJ1-1 16 TRBD1 TRBV5-1 CASSLGTGGGSTEAFF TGCGCCAGCAGCCTCGGGACAGGTGGGGGGTCCACTGAAGCTTTCTTT
- TRBJ2-5 15 TRBD2 TRBV7-2 CASSLDGGRLETQYF TGTGCCAGCAGCTTAGACGGCGGGAGGCTAGAGACCCAGTACTTC
- TRBJ2-7 15 - TRBV10-3 CAISPTRTTSYEQYF TGTGCCATCAGCCCTACTAGAACCACGTCCTACGAGCAGTACTTC
once TRBJ1-1 15 - TRBV4-1 CASSQTQIMNTEAFF TGCGCCAGCAGCCAGACCCAGATCATGAACACTGAAGCTTTCTTT
- TRBJ2-7 15 TRBD2 TRBV6-1 CASSDRLAGAYEQYF TGTGCCAGCAGTGATAGGCTAGCGGGAGCCTACGAGCAGTACTTC
few TRBJ2-6 18 TRBD1 TRBV7-9 CASSFRQGDHSGANVLTF TGTGCCAGCAGCTTCCGACAGGGGGACCACTCTGGGGCCAACGTCCTGACTTTC
- TRBJ1-4 14 - TRBV28 CASSLAREDEKLFF TGTGCCAGCAGTTTAGCCAGGGAGGATGAAAAACTGTTTTTT
- TRBJ2-5 13 - TRBV2 CASSEGGVETQYF TGTGCCAGCAGTGAAGGGGGGGTCGAGACCCAGTACTTC
- TRBJ2-2 17 - TRBV4-1 CASSQGGGRAGTGELFF TGCGCCAGCAGCCAAGGGGGAGGCCGTGCGGGCACCGGGGAGCTGTTTTTT
- TRBJ1-1 13 - TRBV6-1 CASSHTGSTEAFF TGTGCCAGCAGCCACACAGGGAGCACTGAAGCTTTCTTT
- TRBJ2-3 15 TRBD1 TRBV6-5 CASRGAGTGLNTQYF TGTGCCAGCAGGGGGGCCGGGACAGGGCTGAATACGCAGTATTTT
- TRBJ2-7 14 - TRBV5-1 CASSSDSIGDEQYF TGCGCCAGCAGCTCAGATTCGATCGGGGACGAGCAGTACTTC
- TRBJ1-1 16 - TRBV10-3 CAISLTGPAGNTEAFF TGTGCCATCAGTCTGACCGGGCCGGCAGGGAACACTGAAGCTTTCTTT
once TRBJ2-5 11 - TRBV6-5 CASSSAGAQYF TGTGCCAGCAGTAGCGCAGGGGCCCAGTACTTC
- TRBJ1-1 14 - TRBV6-5 CASSRPGVGTEAFF TGTGCCAGCAGCCGGCCCGGGGTCGGCACTGAAGCTTTCTTT
- TRBJ1-6 20 TRBD1 TRBV4-1 CASSQGGIDRGLLFASPLHF TGCGCCAGCAGCCAAGGGGGAATAGACAGGGGGCTGCTCTTTGCTTCACCCCTCCACTTT
- TRBJ1-2 14 - TRBV7-8 CASSLGGAHYGYTF TGTGCCAGCAGCTTAGGGGGCGCTCACTATGGCTACACCTTC
- TRBJ1-6 14 - TRBV25-1 CASSAPAGYSPLHF TGTGCCAGCAGCGCCCCGGCAGGGTATTCACCCCTCCACTTT
- TRBJ2-3 19 TRBD2 TRBV19 CASSAAGLAGDTNTDTQYF TGTGCCAGTAGTGCGGCTGGACTAGCGGGAGACACCAACACAGATACGCAGTATTTT
- TRBJ1-1 15 - TRBV7-6 CASSLHGVSNTEAFF TGTGCCAGCAGCTTACATGGTGTGTCGAACACTGAAGCTTTCTTT
- TRBJ2-3 12 - TRBV5-1 CASSWVGDTQYF TGCGCCAGCAGCTGGGTAGGAGATACGCAGTATTTT
- TRBJ2-3 18 TRBD1 TRBV19 CASSRGTGSRTSTDTQYF TGTGCCAGTAGTCGGGGGACAGGGAGCCGAACTAGCACAGATACGCAGTATTTT
- TRBJ1-4 14 - TRBV7-2 CASSLQGYNEKLFF TGTGCCAGCAGCTTACAGGGATATAATGAAAAACTGTTTTTT
- TRBJ2-1 16 TRBD2 TRBV5-8 CASSPLRLAGYNEQFF TGTGCCAGCAGCCCCCTCCGACTAGCGGGGTACAATGAGCAGTTCTTC
- TRBJ1-5 12 - TRBV15 CATSREDSPQHF TGTGCCACCAGCAGAGAGGACAGTCCCCAGCATTTT
- TRBJ2-1 14 TRBD2 TRBV6-4 CASSDSGTSNEQFF TGTGCCAGCAGTGACTCCGGGACTAGCAATGAGCAGTTCTTC
- TRBJ2-1 15 - TRBV7-2 CASRPQGGWYNEQFF TGTGCCAGCAGGCCTCAGGGAGGATGGTACAATGAGCAGTTCTTC
- TRBJ1-4 16 - TRBV10-3 CAISEGSAKGNEKLFF TGTGCCATCAGTGAGGGCAGTGCTAAGGGTAATGAAAAACTGTTTTTT
- TRBJ2-1 15 - TRBV5-6 CASSYRGTSYNEQFF TGTGCCAGCAGCTACCGGGGGACCTCCTACAATGAGCAGTTCTTC
- TRBJ2-7 12 - TRBV19 CASSSSSYEQYF TGTGCCAGTAGTTCCTCGTCCTACGAGCAGTACTTC
- TRBJ1-2 13 - TRBV6-5 CASRKPGIYGYTF TGTGCCAGCAGAAAACCGGGAATCTATGGCTACACCTTC
- TRBJ2-5 16 - TRBV27 CASSDPRGLTKETQYF TGTGCCAGCAGTGACCCCAGGGGCCTCACTAAGGAGACCCAGTACTTC
- TRBJ2-6 17 - TRBV15 CATSRILDSSGANVLTF TGTGCCACCAGCAGAATACTTGACAGCTCTGGGGCCAACGTCCTGACTTTC
- TRBJ2-7 16 - TRBV28 CASSPPRGLISYEQYF TGTGCCAGCAGTCCCCCCCGGGGACTGATCTCCTACGAGCAGTACTTC
- TRBJ2-5 17 - TRBV7-2 CASSSYGPQANRETQYF TGTGCCAGCAGCTCCTACGGGCCTCAGGCCAATAGGGAGACCCAGTACTTC